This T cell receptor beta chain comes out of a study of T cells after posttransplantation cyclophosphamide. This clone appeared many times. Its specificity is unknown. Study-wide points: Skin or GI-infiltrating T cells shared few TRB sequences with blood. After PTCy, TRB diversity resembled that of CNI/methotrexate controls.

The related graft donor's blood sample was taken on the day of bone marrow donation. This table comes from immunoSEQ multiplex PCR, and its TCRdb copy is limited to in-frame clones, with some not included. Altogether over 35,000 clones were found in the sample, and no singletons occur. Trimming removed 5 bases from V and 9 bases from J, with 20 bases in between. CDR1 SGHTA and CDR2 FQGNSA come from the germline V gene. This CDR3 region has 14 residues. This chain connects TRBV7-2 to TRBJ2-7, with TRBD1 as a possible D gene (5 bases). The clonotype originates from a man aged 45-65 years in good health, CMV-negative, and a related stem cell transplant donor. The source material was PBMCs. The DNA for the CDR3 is TGTGCCAGCAGCGGCCGCCCCGGACATTCTCGGCAGTACTTC. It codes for CASSGRPGHSRQYF.